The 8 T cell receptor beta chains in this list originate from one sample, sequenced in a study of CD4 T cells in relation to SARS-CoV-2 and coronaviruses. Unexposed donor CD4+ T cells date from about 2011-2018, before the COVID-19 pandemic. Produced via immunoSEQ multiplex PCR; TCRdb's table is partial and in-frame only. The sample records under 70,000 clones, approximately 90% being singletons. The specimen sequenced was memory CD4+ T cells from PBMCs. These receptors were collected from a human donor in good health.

The CDR3 is CASSSSGRGLGNTGELFF. The CDR3 bases are TGTGCCAGCAGCTCCTCCGGGAGAGGTTTGGGAAACACCGGGGAGCTGTTTTTT. The chain employs TRBV7-3 and TRBJ2-2; a weak D match, TRBD2 (6 bases). This CDR3 region has 18 residues. Trimming pared 4 bases from V and 2 bases from J, leaving 20 bases between. The germline V gene has CDR1 SGHTA and CDR2 FQGTGA.

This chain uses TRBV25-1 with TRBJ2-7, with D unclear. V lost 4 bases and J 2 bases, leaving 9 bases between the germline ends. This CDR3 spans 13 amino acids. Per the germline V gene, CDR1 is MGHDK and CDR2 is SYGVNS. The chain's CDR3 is CASSGPYTYEQYF. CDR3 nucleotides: TGTGCCAGCAGTGGCCCGTACACCTACGAGCAGTACTTC.

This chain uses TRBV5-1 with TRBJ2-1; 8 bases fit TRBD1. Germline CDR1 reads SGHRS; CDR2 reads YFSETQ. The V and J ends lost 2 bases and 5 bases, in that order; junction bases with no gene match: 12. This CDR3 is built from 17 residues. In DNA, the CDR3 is TGCGCCAGCAGCTTAGATAGGACAGGGCGGGGAAACAATGAGCAGTTCTTC. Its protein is CASSLDRTGRGNNEQFF.

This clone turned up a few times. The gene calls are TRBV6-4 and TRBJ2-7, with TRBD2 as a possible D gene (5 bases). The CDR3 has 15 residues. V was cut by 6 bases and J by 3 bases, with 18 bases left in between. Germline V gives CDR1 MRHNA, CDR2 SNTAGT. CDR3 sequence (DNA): TGTGCCAGCAGGCGACCGGAGGCAACCCTCTACGAGCAGTACTTC. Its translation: CASRRPEATLYEQYF.

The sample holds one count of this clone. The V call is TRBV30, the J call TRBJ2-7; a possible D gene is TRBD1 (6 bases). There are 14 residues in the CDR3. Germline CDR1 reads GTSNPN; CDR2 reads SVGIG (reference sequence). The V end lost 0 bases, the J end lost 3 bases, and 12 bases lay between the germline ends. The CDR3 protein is CAWSVPGQIYEQYF. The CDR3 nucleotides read TGTGCCTGGAGTGTACCCGGACAGATCTACGAGCAGTACTTC. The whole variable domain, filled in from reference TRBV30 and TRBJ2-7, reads SQTIHQWPATLVQPVGSPLSLECTVEGTSNPNLYWYRQAAGRGLQLLFYSVGIGQISSEVPQNLSASRPQDRQFILSSKKLLLSDSGFYLCAWSVPGQIYEQYFGPGTRLTVT.

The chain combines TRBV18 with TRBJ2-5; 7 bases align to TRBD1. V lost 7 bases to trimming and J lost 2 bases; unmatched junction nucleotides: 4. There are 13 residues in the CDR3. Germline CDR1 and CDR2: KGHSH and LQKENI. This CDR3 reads CASFRGQQETQYF. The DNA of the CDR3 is TGTGCCAGCTTCCGGGGACAGCAAGAGACCCAGTACTTC.

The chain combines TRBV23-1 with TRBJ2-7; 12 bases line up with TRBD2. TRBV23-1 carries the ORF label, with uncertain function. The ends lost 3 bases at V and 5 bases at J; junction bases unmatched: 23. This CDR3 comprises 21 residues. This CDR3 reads CASSHQRVWGETSGSINEQYF. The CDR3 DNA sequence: TGCGCCAGCAGTCACCAAAGGGTCTGGGGGGAGACTAGCGGGAGTATCAACGAGCAGTACTTC.

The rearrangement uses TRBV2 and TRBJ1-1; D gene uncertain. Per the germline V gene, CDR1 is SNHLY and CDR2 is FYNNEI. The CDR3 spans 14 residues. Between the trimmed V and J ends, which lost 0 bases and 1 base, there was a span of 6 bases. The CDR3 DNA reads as TGTGCCAGCAGTGAAGCTCCGGGGAACACTGAAGCTTTCTTT. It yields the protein CASSEAPGNTEAFF. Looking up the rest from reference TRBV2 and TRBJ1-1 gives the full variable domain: EPEVTQTPSHQVTQMGQEVILRCVPISNHLYFYWYRQILGQKVEFLVSFYNNEISEKSEIFDDQFSVERPDGSNFTLKIRSTKLEDSAMYFCASSEAPGNTEAFFGQGTRLTVV.